This TCR beta chain is drawn from a study of Ad26.COV2.S vaccination and SARS-CoV-2 variants. Here immunoSEQ multiplex PCR was the method, and the copy in TCRdb shows in-frame clones only, minus some. The sample has 510,000 or so clones; approximately 90% are singletons. Treatment of the sample: around 19 received Ad26.COV2.S at low or high dose, single or two shots; several received placebo; per-sample allocation not given. At day 63 after the first vaccine or placebo injection, samples were drawn. The CDR3 is 13 residues long. The germline gives CDR1 GTSNPN, CDR2 SVGIG (reference sequence). With V trimmed by 0 bases and J by 6 bases, 5 bases remained unmatched. This clone was observed a few times.

The sequence was collected from a person aged 18-65 years who received the Ad26.COV2.S COVID-19 vaccine or a placebo. This chain links TRBV30 with TRBJ2-7; 7 bases match TRBD2. Sequenced here: peripheral blood, sampled in a trial of Ad26.COV2.S vaccine versus placebo. CDR3 loop: CAWSVLGGAEQYF. Here the CDR3 DNA reads TGTGCCTGGAGTGTACTGGGAGGGGCCGAGCAGTACTTC.